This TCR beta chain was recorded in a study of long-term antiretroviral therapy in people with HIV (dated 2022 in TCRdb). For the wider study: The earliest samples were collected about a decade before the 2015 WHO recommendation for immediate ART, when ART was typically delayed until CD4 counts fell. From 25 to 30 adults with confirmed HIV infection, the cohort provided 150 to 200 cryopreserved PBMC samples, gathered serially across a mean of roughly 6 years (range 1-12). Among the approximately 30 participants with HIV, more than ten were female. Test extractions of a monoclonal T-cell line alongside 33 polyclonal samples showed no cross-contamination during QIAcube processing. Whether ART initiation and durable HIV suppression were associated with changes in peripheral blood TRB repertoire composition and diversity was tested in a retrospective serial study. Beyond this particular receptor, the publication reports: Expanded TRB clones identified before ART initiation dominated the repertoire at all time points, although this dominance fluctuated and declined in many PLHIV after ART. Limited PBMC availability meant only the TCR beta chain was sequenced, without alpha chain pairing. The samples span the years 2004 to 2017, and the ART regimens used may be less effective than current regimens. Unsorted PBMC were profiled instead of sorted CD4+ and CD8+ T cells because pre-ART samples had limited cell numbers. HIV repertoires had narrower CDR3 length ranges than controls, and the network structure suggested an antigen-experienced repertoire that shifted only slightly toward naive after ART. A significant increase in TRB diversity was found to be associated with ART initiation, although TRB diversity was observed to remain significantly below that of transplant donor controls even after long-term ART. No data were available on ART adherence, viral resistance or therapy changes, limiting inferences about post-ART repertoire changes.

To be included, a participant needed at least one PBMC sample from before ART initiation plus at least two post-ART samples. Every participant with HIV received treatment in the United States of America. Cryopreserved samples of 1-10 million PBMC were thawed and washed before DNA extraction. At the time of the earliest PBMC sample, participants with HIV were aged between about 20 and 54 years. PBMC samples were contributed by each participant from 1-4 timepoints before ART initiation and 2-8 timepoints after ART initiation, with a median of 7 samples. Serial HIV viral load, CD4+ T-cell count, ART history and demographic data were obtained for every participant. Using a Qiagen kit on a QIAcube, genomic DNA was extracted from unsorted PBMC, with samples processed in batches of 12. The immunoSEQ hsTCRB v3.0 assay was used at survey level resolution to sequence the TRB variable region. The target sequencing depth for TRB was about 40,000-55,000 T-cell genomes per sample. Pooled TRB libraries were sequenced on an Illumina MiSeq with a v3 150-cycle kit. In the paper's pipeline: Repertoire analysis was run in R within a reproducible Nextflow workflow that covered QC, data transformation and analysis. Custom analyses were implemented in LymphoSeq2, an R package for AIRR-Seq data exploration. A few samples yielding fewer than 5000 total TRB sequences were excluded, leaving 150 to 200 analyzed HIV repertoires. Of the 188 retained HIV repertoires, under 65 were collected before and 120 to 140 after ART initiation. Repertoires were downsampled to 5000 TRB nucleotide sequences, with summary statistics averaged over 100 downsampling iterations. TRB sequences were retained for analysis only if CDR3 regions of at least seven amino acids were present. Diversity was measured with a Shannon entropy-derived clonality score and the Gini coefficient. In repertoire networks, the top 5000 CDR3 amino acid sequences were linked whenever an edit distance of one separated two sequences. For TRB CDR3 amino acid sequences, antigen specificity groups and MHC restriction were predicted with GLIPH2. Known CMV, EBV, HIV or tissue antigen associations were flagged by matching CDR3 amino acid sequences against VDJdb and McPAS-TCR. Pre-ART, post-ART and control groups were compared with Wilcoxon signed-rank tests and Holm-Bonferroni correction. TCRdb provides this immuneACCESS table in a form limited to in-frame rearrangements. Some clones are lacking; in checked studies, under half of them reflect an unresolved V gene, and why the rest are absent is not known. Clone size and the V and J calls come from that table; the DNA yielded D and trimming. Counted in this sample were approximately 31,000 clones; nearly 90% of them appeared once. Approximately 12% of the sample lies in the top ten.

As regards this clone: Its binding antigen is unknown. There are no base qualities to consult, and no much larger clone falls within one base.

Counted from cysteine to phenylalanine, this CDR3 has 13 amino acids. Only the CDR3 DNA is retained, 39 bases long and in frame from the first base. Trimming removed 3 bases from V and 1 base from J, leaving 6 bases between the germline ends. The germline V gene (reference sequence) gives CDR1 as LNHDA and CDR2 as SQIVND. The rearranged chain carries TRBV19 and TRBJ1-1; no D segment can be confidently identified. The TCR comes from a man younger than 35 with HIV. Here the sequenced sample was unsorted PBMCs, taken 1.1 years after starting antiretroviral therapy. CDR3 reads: CASSMGRNTEAFF. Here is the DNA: TGTGCCAGTAGTATGGGCAGGAACACTGAAGCTTTCTTT.